The entry below gives a single T cell receptor (beta chain) sequence along with its context. This entry is derived from a study of patients and donors after allogeneic stem cell transplantation. The CDR3 extends over 14 amino acids. The V gene's germline CDR1 is MNHNS and CDR2 SASEGT. V was shortened by 7 bases and J by 8 bases, with 19 bases between the two germline ends. TCRdb re-called the RT-PCR reads through MiXCR, storing one row per CDR3 protein. The repertoire holds about 160,000 distinct CDR3 sequences, with 37% as singletons. The V and J genes are TRBV6-1 and TRBJ2-3; tentatively, D is TRBD2 (6 bases). The origin of this receptor is a human donor who was either an allogeneic HSCT recipient or a stem cell or donor lymphocyte infusion donor (not recorded which). It is not recorded whose cells these are; they may come from a transplant donor. Input material: blood, either unsorted or a sorted T cell fraction (not recorded which). CDR3 residues: CASKEGVGVGTQYF. DNA for the CDR3: TGTGCCAGCAAGGAGGGAGTTGGAGTGGGTACGCAGTATTTT.